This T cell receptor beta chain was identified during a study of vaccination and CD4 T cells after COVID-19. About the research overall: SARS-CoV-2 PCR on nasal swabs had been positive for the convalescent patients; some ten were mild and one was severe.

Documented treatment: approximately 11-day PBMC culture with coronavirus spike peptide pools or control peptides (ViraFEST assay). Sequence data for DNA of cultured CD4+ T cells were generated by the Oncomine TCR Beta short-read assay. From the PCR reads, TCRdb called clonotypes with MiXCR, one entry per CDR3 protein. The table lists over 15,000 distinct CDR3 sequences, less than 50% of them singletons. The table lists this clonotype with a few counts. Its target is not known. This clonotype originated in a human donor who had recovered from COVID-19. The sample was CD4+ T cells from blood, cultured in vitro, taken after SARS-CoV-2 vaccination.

Here the CDR3 reads CAISESLQRTEAFF. As DNA, the CDR3 is TGTGCCATCAGTGAGTCTCTTCAGAGAACTGAAGCTTTCTTT. V usage is TRBV10-3 and J usage is TRBJ1-1; D not certain. Germline V lookup: CDR1 ENHRY, CDR2 SYGVKD. CDR3 length: 14 amino acids. V shed 0 bases and J shed 5 bases, with 10 bases lying between them.